The T cell receptor (beta chain) described here comes from a study of blood T cell repertoires in COVID-19. CDR3 size: 15 residues. V was pared by 3 bases and J by 4 bases, with 12 bases between. The germline gives CDR1 MGHRA, CDR2 YSYEKL. In the original workflow: Scientists estimated how many nucleated cells there were by amplifying reference gene primers. The assay was immunoSEQ multiplex PCR, and TCRdb's table has in-frame clones only and misses some. V and J calls and clone size follow that table, whereas D and trimming were derived from the DNA. The table includes roughly 140,000 clones, under 90% detected once.

This clonotype was obtained from a man aged 50 or older who had recovered from COVID-19. The chain employs TRBV4-1 and TRBJ2-2, with D unresolved. The specimen was PBMCs or T cells enriched from blood (not recorded which). CDR3 sequence (DNA): TGCGCCAGCAGCCAGGCCGGCCAGGTCACCGGGGAGCTGTTTTTT. Translating gives CASSQAGQVTGELFF.